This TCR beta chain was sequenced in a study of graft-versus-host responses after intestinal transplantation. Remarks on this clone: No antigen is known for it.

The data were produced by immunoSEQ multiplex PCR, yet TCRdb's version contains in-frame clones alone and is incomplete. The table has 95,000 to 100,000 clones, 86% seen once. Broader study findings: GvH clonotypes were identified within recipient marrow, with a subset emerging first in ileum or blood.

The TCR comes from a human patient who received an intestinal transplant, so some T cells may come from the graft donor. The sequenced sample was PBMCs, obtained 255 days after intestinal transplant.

The CDR3 region has the DNA TGCGCCAGCAGCTTGGAACAGGTCCGCTCTGGAAACACCATATATTTT. As protein: CASSLEQVRSGNTIYF. The rearrangement joins TRBV5-1 to TRBJ1-3, with a tentative D call TRBD1 (5 bases). CDR3 length equals 16 residues. V lost 0 bases, J lost 0 bases, and 10 bases lay in between. Germline-derived CDR1 and CDR2 are SGHRS and YFSETQ.